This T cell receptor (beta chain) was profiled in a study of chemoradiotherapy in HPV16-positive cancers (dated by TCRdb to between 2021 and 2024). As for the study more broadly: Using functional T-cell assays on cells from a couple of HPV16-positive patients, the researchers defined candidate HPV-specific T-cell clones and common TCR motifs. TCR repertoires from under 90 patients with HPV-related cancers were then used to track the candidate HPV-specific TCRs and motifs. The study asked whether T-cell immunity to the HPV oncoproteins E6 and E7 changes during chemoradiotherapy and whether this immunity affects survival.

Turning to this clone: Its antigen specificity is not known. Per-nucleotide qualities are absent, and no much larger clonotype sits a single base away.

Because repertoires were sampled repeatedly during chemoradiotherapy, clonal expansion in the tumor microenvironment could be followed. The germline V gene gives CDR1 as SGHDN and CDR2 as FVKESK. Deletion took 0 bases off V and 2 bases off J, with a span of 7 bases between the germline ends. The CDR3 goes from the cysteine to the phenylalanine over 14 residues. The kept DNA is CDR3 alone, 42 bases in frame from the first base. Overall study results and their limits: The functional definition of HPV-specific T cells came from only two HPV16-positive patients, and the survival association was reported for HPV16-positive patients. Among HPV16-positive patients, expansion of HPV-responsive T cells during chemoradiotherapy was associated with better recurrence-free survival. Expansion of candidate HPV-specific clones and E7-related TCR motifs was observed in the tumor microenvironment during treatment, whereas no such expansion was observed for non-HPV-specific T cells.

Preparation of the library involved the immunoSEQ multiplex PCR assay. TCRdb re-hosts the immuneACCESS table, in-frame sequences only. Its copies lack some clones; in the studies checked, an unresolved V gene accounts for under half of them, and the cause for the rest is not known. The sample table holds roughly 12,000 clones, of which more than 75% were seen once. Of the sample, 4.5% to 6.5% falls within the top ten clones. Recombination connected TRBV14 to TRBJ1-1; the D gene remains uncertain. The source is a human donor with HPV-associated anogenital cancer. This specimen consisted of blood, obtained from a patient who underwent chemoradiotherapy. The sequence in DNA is TGTGCCAGCAGCCAAGATTCCCTTAACACTGAAGCTTTCTTT. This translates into CASSQDSLNTEAFF.